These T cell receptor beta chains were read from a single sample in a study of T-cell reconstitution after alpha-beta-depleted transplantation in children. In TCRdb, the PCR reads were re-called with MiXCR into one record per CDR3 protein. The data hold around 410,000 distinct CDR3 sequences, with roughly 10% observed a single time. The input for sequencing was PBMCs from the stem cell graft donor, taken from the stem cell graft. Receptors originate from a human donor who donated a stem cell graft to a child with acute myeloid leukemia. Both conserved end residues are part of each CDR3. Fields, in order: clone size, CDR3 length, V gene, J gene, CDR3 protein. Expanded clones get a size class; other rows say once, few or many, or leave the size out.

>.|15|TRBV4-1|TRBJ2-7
CASSQSGQGFDEQYF
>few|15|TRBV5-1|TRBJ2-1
CASSLAGDRGNEQFF
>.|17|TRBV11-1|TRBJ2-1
CASSLAFGLASYNEQFF
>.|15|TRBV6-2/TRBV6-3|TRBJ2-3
CASRTSGGRTDTQYF
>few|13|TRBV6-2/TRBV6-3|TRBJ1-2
CASSYEQGRSYTF
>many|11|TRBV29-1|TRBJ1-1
CSVLQNTEAFF
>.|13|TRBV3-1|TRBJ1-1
CASSPTGATEAFF
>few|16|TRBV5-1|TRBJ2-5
CASSLGDTSRRETQYF
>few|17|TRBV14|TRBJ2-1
CASSQVPLAGIFNEQFF
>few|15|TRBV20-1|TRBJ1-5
CSARETGDYNQPQHF
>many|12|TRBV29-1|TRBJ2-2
CSARTPPGELFF
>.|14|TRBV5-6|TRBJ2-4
CASSLLAGAYIQYF
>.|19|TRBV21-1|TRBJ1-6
CASSKEEGDRRSYNSPLHF
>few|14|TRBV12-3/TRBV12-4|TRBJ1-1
CASKSTGGNTEAFF
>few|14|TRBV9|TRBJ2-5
CASSGGLSQETQYF
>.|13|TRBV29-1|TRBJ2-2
CSVEATNTGELFF
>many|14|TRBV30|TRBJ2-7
CAWRVQGGSYEQYF
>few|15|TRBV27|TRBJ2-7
CASRPDGLAGDEQYF
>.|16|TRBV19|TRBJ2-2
CASSIRRGGLTGELFF
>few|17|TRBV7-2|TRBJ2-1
CASSPRSLGGSYNEQFF
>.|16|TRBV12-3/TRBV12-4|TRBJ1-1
CASSPRPGTGYTEAFF
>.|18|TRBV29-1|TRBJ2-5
CSVERPIGPLFPPETHYF
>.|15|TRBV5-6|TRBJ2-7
CASRRLGEEDYEQYF
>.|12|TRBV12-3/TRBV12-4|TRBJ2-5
CASQGQEETQYF
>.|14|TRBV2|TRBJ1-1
CASTDRRQGAEAFF
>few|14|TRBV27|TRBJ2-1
CASSFGASVAEQFF
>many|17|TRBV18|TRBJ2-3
CASSRYVGQESTDTQYF
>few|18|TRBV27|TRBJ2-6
CASSLLRDRVAGANVLTF
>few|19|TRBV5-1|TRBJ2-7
CASSLSDPEQGTGDYEQYF
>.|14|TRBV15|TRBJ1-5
CATSRTGGHQPQHF
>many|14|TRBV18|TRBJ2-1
CASSPRATRNEQFF
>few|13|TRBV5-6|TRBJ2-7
CASSSDRNYEQYF
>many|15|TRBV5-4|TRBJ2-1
CASSLGQGQANEQFF
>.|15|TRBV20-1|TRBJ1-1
CSARDRRFARTEAFF
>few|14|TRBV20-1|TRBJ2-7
CSARLAGGPYEQYF
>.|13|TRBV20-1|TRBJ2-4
CSARDAPSFPRYF
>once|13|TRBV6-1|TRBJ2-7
CASSGDTTYEQYF
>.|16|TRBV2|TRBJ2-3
CASSEARAGGVLTQYF
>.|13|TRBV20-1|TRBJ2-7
CSARTGITYEQYF
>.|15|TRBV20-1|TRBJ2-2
CSALSSSGSTGELFF
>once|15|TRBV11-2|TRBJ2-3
CASSLDGHNTDTQYF
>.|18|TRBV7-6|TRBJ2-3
CASSLRLAGGPFADTQYF
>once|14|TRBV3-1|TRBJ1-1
CASSPWDKNTEAFF
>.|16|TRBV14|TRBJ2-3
CASSQLAGFSTDTQYF
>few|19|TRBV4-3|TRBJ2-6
CASSQDPTGFSSGANVLTF
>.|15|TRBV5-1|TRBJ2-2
CASSLLPTNTGELFF
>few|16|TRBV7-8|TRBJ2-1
CASSSGGTGLYNEQFF
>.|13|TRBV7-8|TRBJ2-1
CASSLGPRGFQFF
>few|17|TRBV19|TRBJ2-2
CASSIGGTAKNTGELFF
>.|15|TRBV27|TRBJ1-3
CASSFQLDTGNTIYF
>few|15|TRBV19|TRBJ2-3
CASRLGQGTTDTQYF
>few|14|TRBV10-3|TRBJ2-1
CAIQGGAPYNEQFF
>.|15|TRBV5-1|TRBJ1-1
CASSSTPPSNTEAFF
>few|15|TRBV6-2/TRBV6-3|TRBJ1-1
CASRRDRKLITEAFF
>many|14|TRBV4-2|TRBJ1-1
CASSQGSTVGEAFF
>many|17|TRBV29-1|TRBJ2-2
CSVELGPGQGIIGELFF
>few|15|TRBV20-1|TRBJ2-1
CSASLSGRFDNEQFF
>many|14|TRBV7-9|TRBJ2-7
CASSLALSGDVQYF
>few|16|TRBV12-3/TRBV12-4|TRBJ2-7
CASSLAHGQVSYEQYF